This record looks at one T cell receptor (beta chain) sequence and its context. This record comes from a study of monozygotic twins with inflammatory bowel disease. TCRdb re-called the 5' RACE reads; every CDR3 protein appears as one record, without DNA. In all, the sample yields 85,000 to 110,000 distinct CDR3 sequences. The TCR was taken from a human donor with ulcerative colitis or Crohn's disease, or a healthy co-twin of an affected twin (not recorded which). The specimen sequenced was blood.

The CDR3: CSPGGQANQPQHF. The V and J genes are TRBV20-1 and TRBJ1-5; TCRdb calls TRBD1, which cannot be checked without DNA. The CDR3 is 13 amino acids. Germline V gene data show CDR1 as DFQATT and CDR2 as SNEGSKA (reference sequence).